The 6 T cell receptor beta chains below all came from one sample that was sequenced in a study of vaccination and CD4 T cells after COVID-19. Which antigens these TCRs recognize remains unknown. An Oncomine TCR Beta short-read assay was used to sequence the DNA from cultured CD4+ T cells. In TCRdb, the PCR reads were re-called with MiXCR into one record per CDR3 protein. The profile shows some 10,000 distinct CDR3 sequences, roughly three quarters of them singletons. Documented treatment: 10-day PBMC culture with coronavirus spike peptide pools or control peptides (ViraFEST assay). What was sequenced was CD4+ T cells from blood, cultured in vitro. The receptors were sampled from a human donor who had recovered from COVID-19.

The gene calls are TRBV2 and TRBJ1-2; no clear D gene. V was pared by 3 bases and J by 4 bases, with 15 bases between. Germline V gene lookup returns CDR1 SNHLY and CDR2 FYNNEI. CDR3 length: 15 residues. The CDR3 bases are TGTGCCAGCAGTGAGGGAGGAGCCCGTGGCTATGGCTACACCTTC. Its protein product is CASSEGGARGYGYTF.

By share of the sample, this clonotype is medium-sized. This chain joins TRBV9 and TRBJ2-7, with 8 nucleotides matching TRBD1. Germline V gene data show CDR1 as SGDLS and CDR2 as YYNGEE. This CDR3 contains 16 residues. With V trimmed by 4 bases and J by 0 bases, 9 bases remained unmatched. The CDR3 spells CASSRDDRGRSYEQYF. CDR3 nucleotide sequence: TGTGCCAGCAGCCGGGATGACAGGGGTCGCTCCTACGAGCAGTACTTC. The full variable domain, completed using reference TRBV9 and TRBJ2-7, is DSGVTQTPKHLITATGQRVTLRCSPRSGDLSVYWYQQSLDQGLQFLIQYYNGEERAKGNILERFSAQQFPDLHSELNLSSLELGDSALYFCASSRDDRGRSYEQYFGPGTRLTVT.

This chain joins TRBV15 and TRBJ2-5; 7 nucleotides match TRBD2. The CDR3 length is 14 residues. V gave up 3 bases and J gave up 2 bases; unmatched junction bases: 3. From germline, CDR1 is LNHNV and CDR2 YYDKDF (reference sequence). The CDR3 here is CATSRGGVQETQYF. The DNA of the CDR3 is TGTGCCACCAGCAGGGGGGGGGTACAAGAGACCCAGTACTTC.

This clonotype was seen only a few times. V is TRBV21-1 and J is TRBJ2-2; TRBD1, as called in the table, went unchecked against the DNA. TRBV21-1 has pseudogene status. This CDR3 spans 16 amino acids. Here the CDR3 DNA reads TGTGCCAGCAGCAAAGAGGGCGGGGGTGACACCGGGGAGCTGTTTTTT. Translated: CASSKEGGGDTGELFF.

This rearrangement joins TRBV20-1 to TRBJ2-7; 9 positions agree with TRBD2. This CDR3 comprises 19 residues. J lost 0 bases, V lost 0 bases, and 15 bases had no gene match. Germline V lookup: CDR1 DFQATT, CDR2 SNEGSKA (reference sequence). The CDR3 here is CSARDFRGLALKSSYEQYF. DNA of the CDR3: TGCAGTGCTAGAGATTTTAGGGGACTAGCTCTAAAGAGCTCCTACGAGCAGTACTTC.

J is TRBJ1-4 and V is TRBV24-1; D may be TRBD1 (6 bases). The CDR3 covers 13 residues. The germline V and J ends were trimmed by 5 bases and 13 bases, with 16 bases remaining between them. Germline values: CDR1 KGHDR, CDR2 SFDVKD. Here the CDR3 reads CATSGAGDIRLFF. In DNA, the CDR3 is TGTGCCACCAGTGGGGCAGGGGACATCAGACTGTTTTTT.